The clone carrying this T cell receptor (beta chain) was observed many times. TCRdb used MiXCR to reprocess the 5' RACE reads, holding one entry per CDR3 protein. In the table there are about 470,000 distinct CDR3 sequences, less than 25% of which are singletons. The data are from a study of identical twins. V was pared by 3 bases and J by 2 bases, with 8 bases between. The CDR3 has 13 amino acids. Germline assignment: CDR1 SGHRS and CDR2 YFSETQ. These data are also associated with another study on T cells expressing NK-cell markers.

The sequenced sample was CD4+ T cells sorted from blood. The V gene is TRBV5-1, the J gene TRBJ2-5; tentatively, D is TRBD1 (6 bases). This clonotype was sampled from a woman aged 18-29 years in good health. The CDR3 loop reads CASSSQGQETQYF. The CDR3 nucleotides read TGCGCCAGCAGCTCTCAGGGGCAAGAGACCCAGTACTTC.